This T cell receptor beta chain derives from a study of blood T cell repertoires in COVID-19. Study-level information: Samples of COVID-19 (acute and convalescent) were obtained from the United States, Italy and Spain. Nucleic acid was either cDNA or gDNA, and it came from T cells, B-cell-depleted T cells, or PBMCs.

Authors' data handling: Amplification of reference gene primers provided the estimated nucleated cell counts. The data were produced by immunoSEQ multiplex PCR, yet TCRdb's version contains in-frame clones alone and is incomplete. The V and J calls and the clone size are those of that table, but D and trimming were determined from the DNA. This sample carries some 72,000 clones, about 89% of them seen once, and the ten largest clones take 4.5% to 6%. This clone turned up a few times. V lost 5 bases, J lost 7 bases, and 12 bases lay in between. CDR1 is SGHRS, CDR2 YFSETQ, per germline. The CDR3 is 13 residues long.

Source material: peripheral blood. The chain joins TRBV5-1 to TRBJ1-4; possible D gene TRBD1, 6 bases. The source is a man aged 45-60 years with active or convalescent COVID-19. The CDR3 DNA is TGCGCCAGCAGGGGGGGGGCGCGTGAAAAACTGTTTTTT. Encoded protein: CASRGGAREKLFF.